Listed here are 17 T cell receptor beta chains from one sample, sequenced in a study of shared clonotypes between healthy human individuals. Clones were read by immunoSEQ multiplex PCR, and TCRdb kept only the in-frame ones, dropping some. The table has about 2 million clones, 90% to 95% seen once; the top ten hold 0.1% to 0.15%. The specimen was naive CD4+ T cells sorted from blood. The subset here: CD45RA+ positively selected. These receptors originate from a young man in good health.

The CDR3 DNA is TGCGCCAGCAGCCAAGTCTCCAGGGACGAGACCCAGTACTTC. Translation gives CASSQVSRDETQYF. V and J are TRBV4-1 and TRBJ2-5, with D perhaps being TRBD1 or TRBD2 (5 bases each). The germline gives CDR1 MGHRA, CDR2 YSYEKL. The CDR3 contains 14 residues. V was trimmed by 1 base and J by 5 bases, leaving 11 bases between them.

V usage is TRBV7-8 and J usage is TRBJ1-6, with a possible D match to TRBD1 (6 bases). V shed 3 bases and J shed 10 bases, with 16 bases lying between them. Germline CDR1 reads SGHVS; CDR2 reads FQNEAQ. This CDR3 region has 15 residues. The CDR3 region has the DNA TGTGCCAGCAGCTTGACCGGGACACAGCGATCACCCCTCCACTTT. Protein sequence: CASSLTGTQRSPLHF. Full variable domain (remainder filled in from reference TRBV7-8 and TRBJ1-6): GAGVSQSPRYKVAKRGQDVALRCDPISGHVSLFWYQQALGQGPEFLTYFQNEAQLDKSGLPSDRFFAERPEGSVSTLKIQRTQQEDSAVYLCASSLTGTQRSPLHFGNGTRLTVT.

V and J are TRBV2 and TRBJ2-3, with 10 bases identical to TRBD2. The CDR3 is 14 amino acids. Unmatched junction bases numbered 6, after V lost 6 bases and J lost 6 bases. CDR1 is SNHLY, CDR2 FYNNEI, per germline. This CDR3 is CASSDISGRDTQYF. CDR3 in DNA: TGTGCCAGCAGCGATATTAGCGGGAGGGATACGCAGTATTTT.

The rearrangement links TRBV15 to TRBJ2-7, with D hard to call. V was shortened by 0 bases and J by 4 bases, with 4 bases between the two germline ends. Germline CDR1 and CDR2: LNHNV and YYDKDF (reference sequence). The CDR3 is 12 residues long. The CDR3 DNA follows: TGTGCCACCAGCAGAGATCAATACGAGCAGTACTTC. Its translation: CATSRDQYEQYF.

This clone has a count of ten or more. The chain carries TRBV5-1 and TRBJ2-3; D uncertain. Germline CDR1 and CDR2: SGHRS and YFSETQ. V was cut by 0 bases and J by 2 bases, with 7 bases left in between. The CDR3 has 14 amino acids. The CDR3 spells CASSLALDTDTQYF. CDR3 bases: TGCGCCAGCAGCTTGGCGCTAGACACAGATACGCAGTATTTT. Looking up the rest from reference TRBV5-1 and TRBJ2-3 gives the full variable domain: KAGVTQTPRYLIKTRGQQVTLSCSPISGHRSVSWYQQTPGQGLQFLFEYFSETQRNKGNFPGRFSGRQFSNSRSEMNVSTLELGDSALYLCASSLALDTDTQYFGPGTRLTVL.

V usage is TRBV7-9 and J usage is TRBJ2-7; D is unresolved. CDR1 is SEHNR, CDR2 FQNEAQ, per germline (reference sequence). V was cut by 5 bases and J by 3 bases, with 14 bases left in between. There are 14 residues in the CDR3. The CDR3 bases are TGTGCCAGCAGCCCCGACCGTCCAAACTACGAGCAGTACTTC. The encoded protein is CASSPDRPNYEQYF.

Note on this clone: Other DNA sequences from this sample encode an identical CDR3 as well. The chain uses TRBV5-4 and TRBJ2-7; D gene unclear. This CDR3 has 13 residues. V lost 3 bases and J 1 base, leaving 8 bases between the germline ends. Germline CDR1 SGHNT, CDR2 YYREEE (reference sequence). This CDR3 reads CASSSTVSYEQYF. The DNA for the CDR3 is TGTGCCAGCAGCTCGACCGTTTCCTACGAGCAGTACTTC. The variable domain in full, completed from reference TRBV5-4 and TRBJ2-7, reads ETGVTQSPTHLIKTRGQQVTLRCSSQSGHNTVSWYQQALGQGPQFIFQYYREEENGRGNFPPRFSGLQFPNYSSELNVNALELDDSALYLCASSSTVSYEQYFGPGTRLTVT.

The V call is TRBV14, the J call TRBJ1-4; unclear D gene. Deletions cut 2 bases from V and 12 bases from J, with 16 bases between. The CDR3 contains 14 residues. The germline CDR1 and CDR2 sequences are SGHDN and FVKESK. CDR3 DNA sequence: TGTGCCAGCAGCCAAAGCTTCTCGTTCGGGGAACTGTTTTTT. This translates into CASSQSFSFGELFF.

The chain recombines TRBV30 with TRBJ1-4, with TRBD1 as a possible D gene (5 bases). The CDR3 runs 15 residues. Germline V gene sequence: CDR1 GTSNPN, CDR2 SVGIG (reference sequence). The V end was cut by 3 bases, the J end by 0 bases, with 11 bases between. CDR3 DNA sequence: TGTGCCTGGAGATCTAAAGGGGCAACTAATGAAAAACTGTTTTTT. Translating it yields CAWRSKGATNEKLFF.

This chain links TRBV5-6 with TRBJ2-5; tentatively, D is TRBD1 or TRBD2 (5 bases each). This CDR3 comprises 15 residues. Germline CDR1 is SGHDT and CDR2 is YYEEEE. Trimming shortened V by 3 bases and J by 3 bases, and 15 bases separated the two germline ends. The CDR3 sequence is CASSWTGLLKETQYF. CDR3 in DNA: TGTGCCAGCAGCTGGACGGGGCTTCTTAAAGAGACCCAGTACTTC.

Regarding this clone: A clone one base away is much larger, so this may be a read error. At the DNA level, this CDR3 is encoded by other sequences in the same sample as well. The rearrangement links TRBV27 to TRBJ2-7; D remains unclear. The CDR3 consists of 12 residues. The V end was cut by 2 bases, the J end by 4 bases, with 6 bases between. Germline V lookup: CDR1 MNHEY, CDR2 SMNVEV (reference sequence). Here the CDR3 DNA reads TGTGCCAGCAGTTTAAAGGGTTACGAGCAGTACTTC. It codes for CASSLKGYEQYF.

The J gene is TRBJ2-1, the V gene TRBV7-6; tentative D call: TRBD2 (5 bases). The CDR3 contains 14 residues. The V gene's germline CDR1 is SGHVS and CDR2 FNYEAQ. V lost 4 bases to trimming and J lost 7 bases, with 14 bases between them. The CDR3 DNA is TGTGCCAGCAGCTCTACTAGGGAGAGGAATGAGCAGTTCTTC. Protein: CASSSTRERNEQFF. The full variable domain, rest sourced from reference TRBV7-6 and TRBJ2-1, is GAGVSQSPRYKVTKRGQDVALRCDPISGHVSLYWYRQALGQGPEFLTYFNYEAQQDKSGLPNDRFSAERPEGSISTLTIQRTEQRDSAMYRCASSSTRERNEQFFGPGTRLTVL.

The chain combines TRBV6-1 with TRBJ1-1; TRBD1 matches 7 bases. Trimming at V came to 10 bases and at J to 6 bases, leaving 5 bases not matched to a gene. The CDR3 runs 11 residues. Germline assignment: CDR1 MNHNS and CDR2 SASEGT. This chain's CDR3 is CATDGQAEAFF. The CDR3 nucleotides are TGTGCCACCGATGGACAGGCTGAAGCTTTCTTT.

This rearrangement joins TRBV2 to TRBJ2-3; D is unresolved. The CDR3 is 14 residues long. V dropped 3 bases and J dropped 1 base, with 8 bases sitting between them. Germline V gene lookup returns CDR1 SNHLY and CDR2 FYNNEI. This CDR3 is CASSDPRGTDTQYF. The CDR3 DNA is TGTGCCAGCAGTGACCCACGGGGCACAGATACGCAGTATTTT.

In nucleotides, the CDR3 is TGCGCCAGCAGCCAAGGTTTATTTTCCTACGAGCAGTACTTC. As protein: CASSQGLFSYEQYF. The chain recombines TRBV4-1 with TRBJ2-7; no reliable D call. Germline V gene data show CDR1 as MGHRA and CDR2 as YSYEKL. The V end lost 1 base, the J end lost 1 base, and 8 bases lay between the germline ends. This CDR3 contains 14 residues.

In DNA form, the CDR3 reads TGTGCCAGCAGCAAAGACAGGGGGACCCATCAGCCCCAGCATTTT. It specifies CASSKDRGTHQPQHF. The gene calls are TRBV5-4 and TRBJ1-5; the match to TRBD1 covers 9 bases. The CDR3 extends over 15 amino acids. J gave up 5 bases and V 4 bases, and 7 bases lay outside the gene matches. Germline lookup yields CDR1 SGHNT and CDR2 YYREEE (reference sequence). The whole variable domain, remainder taken from reference TRBV5-4 and TRBJ1-5, is ETGVTQSPTHLIKTRGQQVTLRCSSQSGHNTVSWYQQALGQGPQFIFQYYREEENGRGNFPPRFSGLQFPNYSSELNVNALELDDSALYLCASSKDRGTHQPQHFGDGTRLSIL.

Only one count was recorded for this clone. The chain joins TRBV19 to TRBJ2-3; 8 positions match TRBD2. CDR3 length equals 16 residues. Looked up from germline, CDR1 is LNHDA and CDR2 is SQIVND (reference sequence). Trimming removed 0 bases from V and 6 bases from J; junction bases left unmatched: 8. The CDR3, as DNA: TGTGCCAGTAGTATAGATCTGGGCGGGGGGACCGATACGCAGTATTTT. Amino acid sequence: CASSIDLGGGTDTQYF.